This T cell receptor (beta chain) was identified in a study of blood T cell repertoires in COVID-19. Study-wide context: From the United States, Italy and Spain came samples of acute and convalescent COVID-19.

The CDR3 loop spans 16 amino acids. The germline gives CDR1 SGHDN, CDR2 FVKESK. Concerning this clone itself: A read error may account for a junction end that differs from germline.

Per the original data handling: Nucleated cell counts were estimated from reference gene primer amplification. Sequencing used immunoSEQ multiplex PCR; TCRdb keeps in-frame clones, though not all of them. For V, J and clone size, that table is used; D and trimming come from the DNA. The profile shows 120,000 or so clones, less than 85% of them singletons. Sequenced sample: peripheral blood. This chain connects TRBV14 to TRBJ1-1; 7 nucleotides line up with TRBD1. The receptor was derived from an elderly woman with acute or convalescent COVID-19. CDR3 nucleotide sequence: TGTGCCAGCAGCCACCTCTCGACAGGGCTTCCTCCTGAGGCTTTCTTT. It translates to CASSHLSTGLPPEAFF.